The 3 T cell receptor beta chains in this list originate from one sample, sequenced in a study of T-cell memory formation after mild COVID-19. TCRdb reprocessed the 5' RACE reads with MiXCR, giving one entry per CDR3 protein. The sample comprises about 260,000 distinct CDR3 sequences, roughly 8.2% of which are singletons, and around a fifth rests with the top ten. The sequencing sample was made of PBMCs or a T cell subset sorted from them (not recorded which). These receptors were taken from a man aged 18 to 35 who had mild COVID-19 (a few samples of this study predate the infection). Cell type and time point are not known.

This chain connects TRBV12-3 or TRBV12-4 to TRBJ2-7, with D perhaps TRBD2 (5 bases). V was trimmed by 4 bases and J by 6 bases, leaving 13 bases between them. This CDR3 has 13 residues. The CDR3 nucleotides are TGTGCCAGCAGTTGGACGGGGTATGGCGAGCAGTACTTC. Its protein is CASSWTGYGEQYF.

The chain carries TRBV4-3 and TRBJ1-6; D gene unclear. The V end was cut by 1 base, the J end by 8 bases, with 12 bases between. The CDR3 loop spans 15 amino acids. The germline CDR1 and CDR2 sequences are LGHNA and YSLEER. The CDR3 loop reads CASSQGYQPDSPLHF. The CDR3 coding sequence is TGCGCCAGCAGCCAAGGCTACCAACCCGATTCACCCCTCCACTTT.

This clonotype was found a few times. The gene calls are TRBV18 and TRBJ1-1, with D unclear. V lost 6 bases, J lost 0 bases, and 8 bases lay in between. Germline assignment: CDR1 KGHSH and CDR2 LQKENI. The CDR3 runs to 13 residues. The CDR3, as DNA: TGTGCCAGCTCCCCGGCGTTGAACACTGAAGCTTTCTTT. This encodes CASSPALNTEAFF.